Following are 10 T cell receptor beta chains from one sample sequenced in a study of blood T cell repertoires in COVID-19. The repertoire was sequenced with immunoSEQ multiplex PCR; TCRdb's copy has only in-frame clones and lacks some. The sample includes roughly 66,000 clones, roughly nine tenths of them seen just once. Source material: peripheral blood. These receptors all come from a human donor in a cohort sampled during active COVID-19.

The genes are TRBV10-3 and TRBJ1-2, with D maybe TRBD1 (6 bases). The germline V and J ends were trimmed by 6 bases and 4 bases, with 21 bases remaining between them. CDR1 is ENHRY, CDR2 SYGVKD, per germline. The CDR3 sequence is 16 residues long. The CDR3 sequence is CAISAGTNNGGYGYTF. The CDR3 bases are TGTGCCATCAGCGCCGGGACAAATAATGGCGGCTATGGCTACACCTTC.

The rearrangement links TRBV28 to TRBJ2-7; 9 bases agree with TRBD1. Germline assignment: CDR1 MDHEN and CDR2 SYDVKM. The CDR3 contains 12 residues. The J segment lost 6 bases and the V segment lost 6 bases, leaving 3 bases of the junction unmatched. CDR3 loop: CASRLTGGEQYF. As DNA, the CDR3 is TGTGCCAGCAGACTGACAGGGGGCGAGCAGTACTTC.

The chain employs TRBV18 and TRBJ2-1; 13 nucleotides match TRBD2. The CDR3 runs to 15 residues. The V gene end was trimmed by 4 bases and the J gene end by 8 bases; junction bases not matched to a gene: 5. The V gene's germline CDR1 is KGHSH and CDR2 LQKENI. The CDR3 loop is CASSQRTSGSDEQFF. The CDR3 DNA is TGTGCCAGCTCACAGAGGACTAGCGGGAGTGATGAGCAGTTCTTC.

The chain employs TRBV19 and TRBJ2-1; D is unresolved. This CDR3 contains 12 residues. Germline assignment: CDR1 LNHDA and CDR2 SQIVND (reference sequence). V shed 10 bases and J shed 2 bases, with 9 bases lying between them. CDR3 in amino acids: CATGRPYNEQFF. CDR3 in DNA: TGTGCCACCGGTCGCCCCTACAATGAGCAGTTCTTC.

The chain recombines TRBV5-1 with TRBJ2-3, with D tentatively TRBD2 (5 bases). The CDR3 loop spans 14 amino acids. The ends were cut back, 4 bases at V and 2 bases at J, with 11 bases in the middle. Germline CDR1 reads SGHRS; CDR2 reads YFSETQ. The CDR3: CASSRETNTDTQYF. The DNA for the CDR3 is TGCGCCAGCAGCAGGGAGACTAACACAGATACGCAGTATTTT.

The chain combines TRBV5-6 with TRBJ1-1, with TRBD1 matching 7 bases. CDR1 and CDR2 from the germline V gene are SGHDT and YYEEEE. V shed 4 bases, J shed 1 base, and the junction held 4 bases outside the gene matches. The CDR3 sequence is 14 residues long. CDR3 DNA sequence: TGTGCCAGCAGCCGAGACAGGGCGAACACTGAAGCTTTCTTT. Its translation: CASSRDRANTEAFF.

The count of this clone is one. The chain has TRBV5-1 and TRBJ1-6; 9 nucleotides agree with TRBD1. After removal of 0 bases from V and 10 bases from J, the junction contained 5 bases not matched to a gene. CDR1 and CDR2 from the germline V gene are SGHRS and YFSETQ. This CDR3 region has 15 residues. CDR3 sequence reads: CASSLEGQGRSPLHF. DNA for the CDR3: TGCGCCAGCAGCTTGGAGGGACAGGGAAGGTCACCCCTCCACTTT. The whole variable domain, filled in from reference TRBV5-1 and TRBJ1-6, reads KAGVTQTPRYLIKTRGQQVTLSCSPISGHRSVSWYQQTPGQGLQFLFEYFSETQRNKGNFPGRFSGRQFSNSRSEMNVSTLELGDSALYLCASSLEGQGRSPLHFGNGTRLTVT.

The CDR3 bases are TGTGCCAGCAGCATTGTCCTGGCCGGGACAGGGAACTCTGGGGCCAACGTCCTGACTTTC. As protein: CASSIVLAGTGNSGANVLTF. V is TRBV21-1 and J is TRBJ2-6; TRBD1 is the table's D call, not checked against the DNA. TRBV21-1 is shown as a pseudogene. This CDR3 is 20 amino acids long.

This clone was recorded once. This sequence joins TRBV5-5 and TRBJ2-7; 7 bases match TRBD1. CDR1 is SGHKS, CDR2 YYEKEE, per germline (reference sequence). The CDR3 covers 14 residues. J was trimmed by 1 base and V by 4 bases; bases with no gene match: 5. CDR3: CASSADRESYEQYF. CDR3 sequence (DNA): TGTGCCAGCAGCGCAGACAGGGAGTCCTACGAGCAGTACTTC.

CDR3 nucleotide sequence: TGTGCCACCAGTGACTCAATACGCGCGAACACCGGGGAGCTGTTTTTT. Protein sequence: CATSDSIRANTGELFF. V usage is TRBV24-1 and J usage is TRBJ2-2; D uncertain. Trimming pared 4 bases from V and 0 bases from J, leaving 11 bases between. The CDR3 extends over 16 amino acids. Germline CDR1 reads KGHDR; CDR2 reads SFDVKD.